This TCR beta chain was documented in a study of cytomegalovirus exposure and HLA in healthy donors. Study in general: The approximately 120 validation repertoires were produced on the same platform as the 650 to 800 repertoires of the first cohort. This was reported in a later analysis. Study-wide results and limits: A few of the chains that were CMV-associated were confirmed in vitro to be specific for CMV antigens.

Of note for this clone: As yet, its antigen is unknown.

Germline V gene lookup returns CDR1 LNHDA and CDR2 SQIVND (reference sequence). J lost 4 bases, V lost 7 bases, and 5 bases had no gene match. The CDR3 runs to 14 residues. Method: immunoSEQ multiplex PCR; TCRdb's copy keeps in-frame clones and lacks some. Of tens of thousands of clones listed, 93% are singletons. This sequence was found in a young woman in good health and CMV-seronegative. The rearrangement uses TRBV19 and TRBJ2-1; 9 nucleotides align to TRBD1. Source material: PBMCs. CDR3 in DNA: TGTGCCAGTAAAACGGACAGGGGATACAATGAGCAGTTCTTC. It is translated as CASKTDRGYNEQFF.